These T cell receptor beta chains were read from a single sample in a study of identical twins. TCRdb fed the 5' RACE reads into MiXCR, producing one record per CDR3 protein. Of around 140,000 distinct CDR3 sequences detected, 3.5% appear once; the ten largest clones hold around 8.1%. Material for sequencing was memory T cells sorted from blood. These receptors were taken from a man aged 18 to 29 in good health. CDR3s include the opening cysteine and the closing phenylalanine or tryptophan. The D gene is left open where the match is weak. Clone size appears in some rows only: once, few, many, or a class for an expanded clone.

TRBJ1-4 | TRBV20-1 | many | . | CSARRQVTNEKLFF | TGCAGTGCTAGGCGACAGGTGACTAATGAAAAACTGTTTTTT
TRBJ2-1 | TRBV5-6 | few | . | CASSHVQRSYNEQFF | TGTGCCAGCAGCCACGTCCAGCGGTCCTACAATGAGCAGTTCTTC
TRBJ2-3 | TRBV5-1 | many | TRBD2 | CASSRLAGVGTDTQYF | TGCGCCAGCAGCCGACTAGCGGGAGTGGGCACAGATACGCAGTATTTT
TRBJ1-1 | TRBV29-1 | many | . | CSVAGPNTEAFF | TGCAGCGTTGCCGGCCCGAACACTGAAGCTTTCTTT
TRBJ2-5 | TRBV20-1 | few | . | CSAGGGGRRLETQYF | TGCAGTGCTGGGGGTGGCGGCAGGAGGCTCGAGACCCAGTACTTC
TRBJ1-5 | TRBV7-9 | many | . | CASSLSSNQPQHF | TGCGCCAGCAGCTTGTCCAGTAATCAGCCCCAGCATTTT
TRBJ2-1 | TRBV5-1 | many | . | CASSLEGNNEQFF | TGCGCCAGCAGCTTGGAGGGGAATAATGAGCAGTTCTTC
TRBJ2-6 | TRBV13 | many | . | CASTQYLRSQGKSGANVLTF | TGTGCCAGCACCCAATACCTACGCTCACAGGGAAAATCTGGGGCCAACGTCCTGACTTTC
TRBJ2-1 | TRBV10-3 | many | TRBD2 | CAAGVNNEQFF | TGTGCCGCGGGAGTAAACAATGAGCAGTTCTTC
TRBJ2-1 | TRBV2 | medium-sized | TRBD2 | CASSGLAGEQFF | TGTGCCAGCAGCGGACTAGCGGGAGAGCAGTTCTTC
TRBJ2-1 | TRBV7-6 | many | . | CASSLVSNEQFF | TGTGCCAGCAGCTTAGTGAGCAATGAGCAGTTCTTC
TRBJ1-2 | TRBV7-9 | . | . | CASSIAGQYGYTF | TGTGCCAGCAGCATCGCAGGGCAGTATGGCTACACCTTC
TRBJ2-5 | TRBV15 | many | . | CATSRASSRQETQYF | TGTGCCACCAGCAGAGCGTCCTCCAGACAAGAGACCCAGTACTTC